These T cell receptor beta chains were read from a single sample in a study of T cells after yellow fever vaccination. TCRdb reprocessed the 5' RACE reads via MiXCR and lists one record per CDR3 protein. This table has about 400,000 distinct CDR3 sequences, under 7.5% appearing once. Sequencing was performed on PBMCs, taken 5 days after the yellow fever booster vaccination. These receptors came from a man aged 25 to 40 who received the YFV17D yellow fever vaccine. Each CDR3 is given with its conserved first and last residue. D genes are given only for firm matches. A row's size may be missing; if present it is once, few, many or a size class.

j_gene	v_gene	d_gene	abundance	CDR3nt	CDR3aa
TRBJ2-1	TRBV7-2	TRBD2	few	TGTGCCAGCAGCCTTAGCGGGAGGAAAGAGTTCTTC	CASSLSGRKEFF
TRBJ1-6	TRBV7-9	.	many	TGTGCCAGCAGCTCAAACAGGGAAAGCTCCTATAATTCACCCCTCCACTTT	CASSSNRESSYNSPLHF
TRBJ2-3	TRBV11-2	.	many	TGTGCCAGCAGCCCGGAGGATAGCCCAGATACGCAGTATTTT	CASSPEDSPDTQYF
TRBJ2-4	TRBV9	TRBD2	few	TGTGCCAGCAGCGTAGAGGGAGGGAAGCTAGCCAAAAACATTCAGTACTTC	CASSVEGGKLAKNIQYF
TRBJ2-7	TRBV7-9	.	many	TGTGCCAGCAGCCCACTTTTTGACAACTACGAGCAGTACTTC	CASSPLFDNYEQYF
TRBJ2-3	TRBV6-2/TRBV6-3	.	few	TGTGCCAGCAACTACGGGGGACAGGATACGCAGTATTTT	CASNYGGQDTQYF
TRBJ1-5	TRBV20-1	.	.	TGCAGCACCGGGACACATTATAGCAATCAGCCCCAGCATTTT	CSTGTHYSNQPQHF
TRBJ1-1	TRBV7-9	.	many	TGTGCCAGCAGCGACGGCTTGAACATGAACACTGAAGCTTTCTTT	CASSDGLNMNTEAFF
TRBJ2-1	TRBV6-2/TRBV6-3	.	many	TGTGCCAGCAGACGGACCGGGACCAGCGTACTCTACAATGAGCAGTTCTTC	CASRRTGTSVLYNEQFF
TRBJ1-6	TRBV7-9	.	many	TGTGCCAGCAGCTTAGGAATAGGGTGGGCACCCCTCCACTTT	CASSLGIGWAPLHF
TRBJ2-4	TRBV29-1	.	many	TGCAGCGTTGACAGGGGAGAAAACATTCAGTACTTC	CSVDRGENIQYF
TRBJ2-5	TRBV11-2	.	few	TGTGCCAGCAGTCATCAGCGAGAGACCCAGTACTTC	CASSHQRETQYF
TRBJ2-7	TRBV20-1	.	.	TGCAGTGCCCGGATTACCCACGCCTACGAGCAGTACTTC	CSARITHAYEQYF
TRBJ2-7	TRBV7-2	TRBD2	many	TGTGCCAGCAGCCTGACTAGCGGGAGGGCCTACGAGCAGTACTTC	CASSLTSGRAYEQYF
TRBJ2-2	TRBV5-1	.	many	TGCGCCAGCAGCTTCACCGGGGGCACCGGGGAGCTGTTTTTT	CASSFTGGTGELFF
TRBJ1-1	TRBV3-1	.	many	TGTGCCAGCAAGGGGGTCGAGTTGAACACTGAAGCTTTCTTT	CASKGVELNTEAFF
TRBJ1-2	TRBV28	TRBD1	.	TGTGCCAGCAGGACAGGGGGGAACTATGGCTACACCTTC	CASRTGGNYGYTF
TRBJ1-5	TRBV10-3	.	.	TGTGCCATCAGTGAAGGGCTGGATCAGCCCCAGCATTTT	CAISEGLDQPQHF
TRBJ2-3	TRBV20-1	.	.	TGCAGTGCTTCAGAGCCAGATACGCAGTATTTT	CSASEPDTQYF
TRBJ2-5	TRBV7-2	.	few	TGTGCCAGCGTTTCGGCGGAGGGGGAGGAGACCCAGTACTTC	CASVSAEGEETQYF
TRBJ2-7	TRBV19	TRBD1	.	TGTGCCAGTAGTATAGTTTACGGGACAGGGACCTACGAGCAGTACTTC	CASSIVYGTGTYEQYF
TRBJ2-2	TRBV6-5	TRBD2	.	TGTGCCAGCAGTTATATTACTAGCGGGCCCACCGGGGAGCTGTTTTTT	CASSYITSGPTGELFF
TRBJ2-1	TRBV5-1	TRBD2	.	TGCGCCAGCAGCTTGGCCGCGGGAGGAGAGCAGTTCTTC	CASSLAAGGEQFF
TRBJ2-6	TRBV5-1	.	many	TGCGCCAGCAGCTTACCTACACAGAGTTCAGGGGCCAACGTCCTGACTTTC	CASSLPTQSSGANVLTF
TRBJ2-5	TRBV7-9	.	.	TGTGCCATACCGTCGTGGGAGACCCAGTACTTC	CAIPSWETQYF
TRBJ2-1	TRBV5-1	.	many	TGCGCCACCGGACAGAACAATGAGCAGTTCTTC	CATGQNNEQFF
TRBJ2-1	TRBV12-3/TRBV12-4	.	few	TGTGCCAGCAGAACGGGGGCTTTCTCCTACAATGAGCAGTTCTTC	CASRTGAFSYNEQFF
TRBJ1-1	TRBV30	.	many	TGTGCCTGGTCTAGGACCCCAACTGAAGCTTTCTTT	CAWSRTPTEAFF
TRBJ1-4	TRBV19	.	.	TGTGCCAGTAGCCCAATCGGAGGGGAAAAACTGTTTTTT	CASSPIGGEKLFF
TRBJ2-7	TRBV28	.	many	TGTGCCAGCAGTACACATTACGAGCAGTACTTC	CASSTHYEQYF
TRBJ2-5	TRBV5-1	TRBD2	.	TGCGCCAGCAGCTCAACTAGCGGGAGGATGGAGACCCAGTACTTC	CASSSTSGRMETQYF
TRBJ2-7	TRBV28	.	.	TGTGCCAGCAGTTGGGGGAGTGTATACGAGCAGTACTTC	CASSWGSVYEQYF
TRBJ2-7	TRBV7-2	TRBD2	many	TGTGCCAGCAGCTTAATAGCGGGAGCCTACGAGCAGTACTTC	CASSLIAGAYEQYF
TRBJ2-1	TRBV5-5	TRBD1	.	TGTGCCAGCATGAAAGGACAGGCGGGCTACAATGAGCAGTTCTTC	CASMKGQAGYNEQFF
TRBJ2-5	TRBV7-8	.	many	TGTGCCAGCAGCTTAGGGTCCCTGGTGGGCGAGACCCAGTACTTC	CASSLGSLVGETQYF
TRBJ1-6	TRBV12-3/TRBV12-4	.	few	TGTGCCAGCACCTTAGGCGGGCAGGGGTCACCCCTCCACTTT	CASTLGGQGSPLHF
TRBJ2-7	TRBV9	.	few	TGTGCCAGCAGCGTAGACAGCACCTACGAGCAGTACTTC	CASSVDSTYEQYF
TRBJ2-7	TRBV30	.	few	TGTGCCTGGAGTCCTGTGCGGGATTACGAGCAGTACTTC	CAWSPVRDYEQYF
TRBJ2-2	TRBV7-3	TRBD2	few	TGTGCCAGCAGTCGGATTCTAGCGGCCGCTGGCACCGGGGAGCTGTTTTTT	CASSRILAAAGTGELFF
TRBJ2-7	TRBV10-1	.	many	TGCGCCAGCAGTGAGGAAGGCTCAGGGAGGACCGAGCAGTACTTC	CASSEEGSGRTEQYF
TRBJ2-7	TRBV15	.	few	TGTGCCACCAGCAGAACCAGGGCCCAAGCCTACGAGCAGTACTTC	CATSRTRAQAYEQYF
TRBJ2-7	TRBV27	.	.	TGTGCCAGCAGTTTAAGCGAACCCTACGAGCAGTACTTC	CASSLSEPYEQYF
TRBJ2-7	TRBV6-5	TRBD2	.	TGTGCCAGCAGTTATTTAGCGGGAAAAATCTACGAGCAGTACTTC	CASSYLAGKIYEQYF
TRBJ1-1	TRBV5-1	.	many	TGCGCCAGCAGCTCTACAGGACGGGCGAACACTGAAGCTTTCTTT	CASSSTGRANTEAFF
TRBJ2-3	TRBV29-1	TRBD1	few	TGCAGCGGGACGGACAGGGGGCTGAATACGCAGTATTTT	CSGTDRGLNTQYF
TRBJ2-2	TRBV5-1	.	many	TGCGCCAGCAGCTTGGATTCCGCGAACACCGGGGAGCTGTTTTTT	CASSLDSANTGELFF
TRBJ1-2	TRBV3-1	.	many	TGTGCCAGCAGCCAAGATCTACTTGGGACTAACTATGGCTACACCTTC	CASSQDLLGTNYGYTF
TRBJ1-5	TRBV19	.	few	TGTGCCAGTAGTATAGACGGATATCAGCCCCAGCATTTT	CASSIDGYQPQHF
TRBJ2-1	TRBV28	TRBD2	.	TGTGCCAGCGAGGGACTAGCGGGAGGACGATACAATGAGCAGTTCTTC	CASEGLAGGRYNEQFF
TRBJ1-6	TRBV20-1	.	.	TGCAGTGCGAGAACGGGCACCTATAATTCACCCCTCCACTTT	CSARTGTYNSPLHF
TRBJ2-7	TRBV10-2	.	.	TGCGCCAGCAGTGACCGATCGGCGCAGTACTTC	CASSDRSAQYF
TRBJ2-1	TRBV18	TRBD2	.	TGTGCCAGCTCACTACCGCTAGCGGGAGAACGTGAGCAGTTCTTC	CASSLPLAGEREQFF
TRBJ2-1	TRBV5-1	TRBD2	many	TGCGCCAGCAGCGGGGGACTACTCTACAATGAGCAGTTCTTC	CASSGGLLYNEQFF
TRBJ2-3	TRBV24-1	.	.	TGTGCCGCTAGGGATAGCACAGATACGCAGTATTTT	CAARDSTDTQYF
TRBJ2-2	TRBV12-3/TRBV12-4	TRBD1	.	TGTGCCAGCACCCGGGGACAGGGATATTTGAACACCGGGGAGCTGTTTTTT	CASTRGQGYLNTGELFF
TRBJ2-1	TRBV6-1	.	.	TGTGCCAGCAGAAAAGCGATATACAATGAGCAGTTCTTC	CASRKAIYNEQFF
TRBJ2-2	TRBV4-3	TRBD1	few	TGCGCCAGCAGCCGGCTCGGGGGACAGGGGAGCACCGGGGAGCTGTTTTTT	CASSRLGGQGSTGELFF
TRBJ2-7	TRBV6-5	TRBD2	.	TGTGCCAGCAGTTACTCGAAAAGATCTAGCGGGACCTCCTACGAGCAGTACTTC	CASSYSKRSSGTSYEQYF
TRBJ2-1	TRBV6-1	.	few	TGTGCCAGCAGCACCAGGATCTACAATGAGCAGTTCTTC	CASSTRIYNEQFF